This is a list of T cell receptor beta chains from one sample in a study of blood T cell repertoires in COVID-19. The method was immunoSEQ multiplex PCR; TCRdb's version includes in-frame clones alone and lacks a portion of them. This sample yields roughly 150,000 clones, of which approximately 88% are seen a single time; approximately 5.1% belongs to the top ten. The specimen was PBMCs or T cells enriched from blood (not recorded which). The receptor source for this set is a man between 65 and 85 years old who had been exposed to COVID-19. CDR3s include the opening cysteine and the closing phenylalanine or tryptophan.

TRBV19	CASSPTHGNTIYF
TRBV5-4	CASSGSRINYEQYF
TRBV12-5	CASGPGRGSQQGNEQFF
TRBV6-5	CASSYSSRSTDTQYF
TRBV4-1	CASSLKTGGGDGTEAFF
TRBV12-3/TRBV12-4	CASSFRGVTGYTF
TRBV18	CASSHSDRGNSPLHF
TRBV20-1	CSAYDRGGYTF
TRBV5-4	CASSLKGATKETQYF
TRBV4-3	CASSQETGKGGYTF
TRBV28	CASSSWTGSSGNTIYF
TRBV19	CASKDRAGGPNEQFF
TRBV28	CASRDRLGSGRDYEQYF
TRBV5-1	CASSLGGQGPSYEQYF
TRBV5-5	CASSSPRTGPYTQYF
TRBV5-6	CASSLAPSGPTSYEQYF
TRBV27	CASHPTGRSEQFF
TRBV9	CASSVTSGASNYGYTF
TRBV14	CASSQDLGGVNNEQFF
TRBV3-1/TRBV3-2	CASSQVDSLSTEAFF
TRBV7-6	CASSLGDSAEQFF
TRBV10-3	CAISAAGAPTGELFF
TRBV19	CASSKDRVDYEQYF
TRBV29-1	CSVEDTLAGRTGELFF
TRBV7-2	CASSLRHGTGGRGELFF
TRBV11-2	CASSLRGPNTEAFF
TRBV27	CASSRDRAYGYTF